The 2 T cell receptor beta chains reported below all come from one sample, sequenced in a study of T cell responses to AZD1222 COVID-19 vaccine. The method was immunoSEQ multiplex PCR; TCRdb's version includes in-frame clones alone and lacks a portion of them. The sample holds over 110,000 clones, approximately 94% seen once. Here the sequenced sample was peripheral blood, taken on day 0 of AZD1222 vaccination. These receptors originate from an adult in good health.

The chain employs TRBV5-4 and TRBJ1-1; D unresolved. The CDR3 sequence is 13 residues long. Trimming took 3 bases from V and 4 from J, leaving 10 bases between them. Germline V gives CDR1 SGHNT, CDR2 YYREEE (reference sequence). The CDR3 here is CASSWGSGTEAFF. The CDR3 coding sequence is TGTGCCAGCAGCTGGGGTTCAGGCACTGAAGCTTTCTTT.

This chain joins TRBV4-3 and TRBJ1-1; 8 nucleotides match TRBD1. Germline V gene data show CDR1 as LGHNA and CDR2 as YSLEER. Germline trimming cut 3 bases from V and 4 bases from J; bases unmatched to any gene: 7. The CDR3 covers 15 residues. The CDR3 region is CASSQAGGALTEAFF. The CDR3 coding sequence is TGCGCCAGCAGCCAGGCAGGGGGCGCACTCACTGAAGCTTTCTTT.